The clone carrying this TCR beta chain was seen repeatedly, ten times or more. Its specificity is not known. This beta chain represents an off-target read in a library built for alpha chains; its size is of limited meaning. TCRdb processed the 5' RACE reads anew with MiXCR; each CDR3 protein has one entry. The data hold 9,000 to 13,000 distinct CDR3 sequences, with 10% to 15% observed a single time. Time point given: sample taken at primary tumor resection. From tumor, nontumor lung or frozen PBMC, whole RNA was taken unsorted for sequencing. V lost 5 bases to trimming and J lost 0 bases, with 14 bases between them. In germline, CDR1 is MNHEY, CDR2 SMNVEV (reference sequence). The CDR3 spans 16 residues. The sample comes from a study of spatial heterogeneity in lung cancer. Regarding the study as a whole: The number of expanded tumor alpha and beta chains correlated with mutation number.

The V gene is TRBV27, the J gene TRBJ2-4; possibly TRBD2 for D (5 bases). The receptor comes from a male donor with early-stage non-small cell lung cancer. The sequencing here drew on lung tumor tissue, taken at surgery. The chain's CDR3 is CASSPLGGLAKNIQYF. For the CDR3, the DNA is TGTGCCAGCAGTCCCCTAGGCGGGCTAGCCAAAAACATTCAGTACTTC.